This T cell receptor (beta chain) was profiled in a study of post-analysis software for immune sequencing data. Researchers reported that TCR beta cDNA libraries carried unique molecular identifiers. There were about 1 to 10 million T cells, and approximately 500,000 cDNA molecules came from them. TCRdb itself ran the PCR reads through MiXCR, one entry per CDR3 protein. The sample shows hundreds of thousands of distinct CDR3 sequences, over 45% of them seen only once. Study-wide findings and caveats: When compared against controls, multiple sclerosis patients showed significantly lower normalized Chao1 diversity. Higher frequency in patients than in controls was seen for about five TRBV segments, with TRBV5-6, TRBV5-1 and TRBV20-1 among them.

This clonotype occurred once. Its target is not known. Trimming at V came to 5 bases and at J to 3 bases, leaving 5 bases not matched to a gene. The CDR3 runs 15 residues. Germline-derived CDR1 and CDR2 are PRHDT and FYEKMQ (reference sequence). The sequenced sample was blood. The sequence came from a girl aged 2-10 years with multiple sclerosis. This chain uses TRBV13 with TRBJ2-1; 9 positions agree with TRBD1. DNA of the CDR3: TGTGCCAGCAGCAGAGGACAGGGGATCTACAATGAGCAGTTCTTC. Protein product: CASSRGQGIYNEQFF.